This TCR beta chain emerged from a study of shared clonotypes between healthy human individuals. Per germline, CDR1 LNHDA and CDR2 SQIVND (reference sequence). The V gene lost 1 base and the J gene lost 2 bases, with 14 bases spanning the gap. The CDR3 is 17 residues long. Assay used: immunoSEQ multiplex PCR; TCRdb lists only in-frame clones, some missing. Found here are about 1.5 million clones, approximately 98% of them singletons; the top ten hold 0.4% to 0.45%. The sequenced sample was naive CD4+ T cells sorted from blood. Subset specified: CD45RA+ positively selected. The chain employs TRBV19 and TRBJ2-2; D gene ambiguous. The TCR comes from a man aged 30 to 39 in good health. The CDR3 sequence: CASSIVPAVANTGELFF. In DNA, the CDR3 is TGTGCCAGTAGTATAGTACCAGCAGTCGCAAACACCGGGGAGCTGTTTTTT.